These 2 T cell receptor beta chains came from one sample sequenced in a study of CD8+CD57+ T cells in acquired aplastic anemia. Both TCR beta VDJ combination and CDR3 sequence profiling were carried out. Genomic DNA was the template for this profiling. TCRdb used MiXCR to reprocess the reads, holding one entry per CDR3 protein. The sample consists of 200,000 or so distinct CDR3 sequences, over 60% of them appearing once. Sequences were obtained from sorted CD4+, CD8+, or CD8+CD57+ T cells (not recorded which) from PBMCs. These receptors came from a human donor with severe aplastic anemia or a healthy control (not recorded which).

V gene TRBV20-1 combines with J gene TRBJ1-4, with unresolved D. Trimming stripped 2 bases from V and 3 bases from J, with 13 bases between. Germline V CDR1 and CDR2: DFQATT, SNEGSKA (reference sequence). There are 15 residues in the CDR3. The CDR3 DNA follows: TGCAGTGCTAGAAACGGGATGGAGGCTAATGAAAAACTGTTTTTT. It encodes CSARNGMEANEKLFF.

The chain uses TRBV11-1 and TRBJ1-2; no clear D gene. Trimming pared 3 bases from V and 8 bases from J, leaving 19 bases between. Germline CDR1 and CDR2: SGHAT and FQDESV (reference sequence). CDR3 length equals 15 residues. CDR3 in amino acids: CASSFAGPGFSGYTF. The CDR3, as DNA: TGTGCCAGCAGCTTCGCTGGCCCAGGATTCAGCGGCTACACCTTC.